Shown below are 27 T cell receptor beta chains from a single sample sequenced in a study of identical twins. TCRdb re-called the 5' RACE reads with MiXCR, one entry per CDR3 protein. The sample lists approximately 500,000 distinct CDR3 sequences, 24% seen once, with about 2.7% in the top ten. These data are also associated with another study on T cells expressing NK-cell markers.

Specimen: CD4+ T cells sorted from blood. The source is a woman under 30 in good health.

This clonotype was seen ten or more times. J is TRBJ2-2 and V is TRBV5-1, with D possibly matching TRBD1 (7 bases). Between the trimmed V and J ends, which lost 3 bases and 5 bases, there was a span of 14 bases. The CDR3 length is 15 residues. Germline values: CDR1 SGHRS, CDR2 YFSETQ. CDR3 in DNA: TGCGCCAGCAGCTCGGAGGGACAGATTACCGGGGAGCTGTTTTTT. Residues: CASSSEGQITGELFF. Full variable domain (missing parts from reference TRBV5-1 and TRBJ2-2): KAGVTQTPRYLIKTRGQQVTLSCSPISGHRSVSWYQQTPGQGLQFLFEYFSETQRNKGNFPGRFSGRQFSNSRSEMNVSTLELGDSALYLCASSSEGQITGELFFGEGSRLTVL.

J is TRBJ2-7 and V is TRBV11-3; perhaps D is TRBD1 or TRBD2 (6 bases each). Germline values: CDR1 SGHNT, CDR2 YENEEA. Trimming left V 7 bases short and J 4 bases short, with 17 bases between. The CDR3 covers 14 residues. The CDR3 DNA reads TGTGCCAGCACCGATCCGGGGGCGCCGTACGAGCAGTACTTC. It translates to CASTDPGAPYEQYF.

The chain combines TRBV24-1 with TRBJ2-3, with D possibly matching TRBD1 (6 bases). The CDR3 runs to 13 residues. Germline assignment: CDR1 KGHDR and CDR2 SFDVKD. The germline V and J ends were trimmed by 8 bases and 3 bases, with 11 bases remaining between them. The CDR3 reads CATIMDRTDTQYF. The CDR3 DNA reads TGTGCCACCATCATGGACAGAACAGATACGCAGTATTTT.

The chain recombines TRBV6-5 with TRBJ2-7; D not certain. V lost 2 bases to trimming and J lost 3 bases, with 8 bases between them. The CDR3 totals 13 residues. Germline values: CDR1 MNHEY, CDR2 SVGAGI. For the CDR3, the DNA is TGTGCCAGCAGTTACGGCACCTTCTACGAGCAGTACTTC. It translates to CASSYGTFYEQYF.

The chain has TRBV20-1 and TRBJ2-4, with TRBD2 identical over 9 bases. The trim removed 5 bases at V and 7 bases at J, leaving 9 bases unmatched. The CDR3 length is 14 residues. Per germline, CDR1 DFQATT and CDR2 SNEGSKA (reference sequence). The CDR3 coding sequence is TGCAGTGCTGGTAGCGGGAGCCCCGGGAACATTCAGTACTTC. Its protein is CSAGSGSPGNIQYF.

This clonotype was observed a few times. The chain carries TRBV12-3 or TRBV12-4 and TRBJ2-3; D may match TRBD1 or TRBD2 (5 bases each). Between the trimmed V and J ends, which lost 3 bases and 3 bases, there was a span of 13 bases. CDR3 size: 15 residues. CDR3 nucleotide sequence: TGTGCCAGCAGTTTTGGGACCGCCGGAACAGATACGCAGTATTTT. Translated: CASSFGTAGTDTQYF.

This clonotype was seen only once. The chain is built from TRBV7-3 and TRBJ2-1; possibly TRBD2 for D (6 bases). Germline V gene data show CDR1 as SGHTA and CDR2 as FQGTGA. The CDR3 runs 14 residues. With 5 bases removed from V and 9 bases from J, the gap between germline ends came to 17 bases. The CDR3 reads CASSKLALGGEQFF. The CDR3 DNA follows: TGTGCCAGCAGCAAGCTAGCGTTGGGTGGTGAGCAGTTCTTC. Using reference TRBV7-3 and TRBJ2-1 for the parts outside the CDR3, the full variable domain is GAGVSQTPSNKVTEKGKYVELRCDPISGHTALYWYRQSLGQGPEFLIYFQGTGAADDSGLPNDRFFAVRPEGSVSTLKIQRTERGDSAVYLCASSKLALGGEQFFGPGTRLTVL.

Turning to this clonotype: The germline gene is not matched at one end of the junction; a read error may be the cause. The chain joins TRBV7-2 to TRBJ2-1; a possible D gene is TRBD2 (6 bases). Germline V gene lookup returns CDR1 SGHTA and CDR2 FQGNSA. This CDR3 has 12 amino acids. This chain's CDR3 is CASSSAYEAGRF. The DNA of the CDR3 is TGTGCCAGCAGCTCGGCGTACGAGGCGGGGCGGTTC. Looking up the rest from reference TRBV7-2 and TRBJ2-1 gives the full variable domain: GAGVSQSPSNKVTEKGKDVELRCDPISGHTALYWYRQSLGQGLEFLIYFQGNSAPDKSGLPSDRFSAERTGGSVSTLTIQRTQQEDSAVYLCASSSAYEAGRFGPGTRLTVL.

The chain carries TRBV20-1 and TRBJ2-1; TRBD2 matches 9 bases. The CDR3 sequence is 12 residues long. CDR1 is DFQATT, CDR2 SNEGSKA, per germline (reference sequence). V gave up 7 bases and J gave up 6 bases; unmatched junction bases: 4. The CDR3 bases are TGCAGTGGTCGCGGGGGGGCCAATGAGCAGTTCTTC. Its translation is CSGRGGANEQFF.

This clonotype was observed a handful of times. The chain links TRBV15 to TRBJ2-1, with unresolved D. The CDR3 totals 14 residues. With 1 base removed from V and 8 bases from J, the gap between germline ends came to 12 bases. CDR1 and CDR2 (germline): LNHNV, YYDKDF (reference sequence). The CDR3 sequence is CATSRGPARDEQFF. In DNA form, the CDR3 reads TGTGCCACCAGCAGAGGTCCAGCCCGAGATGAGCAGTTCTTC.

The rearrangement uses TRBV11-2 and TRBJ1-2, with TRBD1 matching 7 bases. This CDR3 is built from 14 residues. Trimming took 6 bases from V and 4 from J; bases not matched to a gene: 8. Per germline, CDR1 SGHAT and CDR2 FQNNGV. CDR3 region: CASRRTRGPYGYTF. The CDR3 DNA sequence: TGTGCCAGCAGGCGAACTAGGGGGCCCTATGGCTACACCTTC.

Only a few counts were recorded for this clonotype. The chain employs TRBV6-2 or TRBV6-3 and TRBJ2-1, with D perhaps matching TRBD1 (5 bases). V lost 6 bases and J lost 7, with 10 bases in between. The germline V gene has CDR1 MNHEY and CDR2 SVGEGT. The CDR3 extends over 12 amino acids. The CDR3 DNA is TGTGCCAGCAGCCGACGACAGAATGAGCAGTTCTTC. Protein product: CASSRRQNEQFF.

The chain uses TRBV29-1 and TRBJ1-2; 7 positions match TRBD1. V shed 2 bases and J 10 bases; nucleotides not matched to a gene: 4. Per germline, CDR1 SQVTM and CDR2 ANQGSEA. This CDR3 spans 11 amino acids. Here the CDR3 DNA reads TGCAGCGTTGAAAACGAGGGGGCCTACACCTTC. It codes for CSVENEGAYTF. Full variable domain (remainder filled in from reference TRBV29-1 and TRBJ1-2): SAVISQKPSRDICQRGTSLTIQCQVDSQVTMMFWYRQQPGQSLTLIATANQGSEATYESGFVIDKFPISRPNLTFSTLTVSNMSPEDSSIYLCSVENEGAYTFGSGTRLTVV.

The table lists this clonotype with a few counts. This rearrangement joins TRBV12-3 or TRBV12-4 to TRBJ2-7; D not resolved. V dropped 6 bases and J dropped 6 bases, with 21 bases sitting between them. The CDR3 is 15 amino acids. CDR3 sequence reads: CASSAKSGPPFEQYF. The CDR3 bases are TGTGCCAGCAGCGCAAAATCCGGGCCCCCTTTCGAGCAGTACTTC.

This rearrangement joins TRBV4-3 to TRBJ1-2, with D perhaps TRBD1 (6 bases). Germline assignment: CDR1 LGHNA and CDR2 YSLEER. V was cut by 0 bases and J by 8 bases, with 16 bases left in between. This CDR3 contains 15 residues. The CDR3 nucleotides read TGCGCCAGCAGCCAAGATGAAGGGGGGGCGGGCGGCTACACCTTC. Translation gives CASSQDEGGAGGYTF.

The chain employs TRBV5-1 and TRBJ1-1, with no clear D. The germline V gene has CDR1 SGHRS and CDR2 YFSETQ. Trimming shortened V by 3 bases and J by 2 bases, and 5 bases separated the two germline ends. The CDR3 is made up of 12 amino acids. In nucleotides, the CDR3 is TGCGCCAGCAGCTCGTATAACACTGAAGCTTTCTTT. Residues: CASSSYNTEAFF.

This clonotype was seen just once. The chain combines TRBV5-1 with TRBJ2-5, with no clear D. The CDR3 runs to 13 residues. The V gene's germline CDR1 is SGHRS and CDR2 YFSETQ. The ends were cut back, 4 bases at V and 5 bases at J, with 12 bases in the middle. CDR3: CASSPELRETQYF. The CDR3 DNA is TGCGCCAGCAGCCCCGAACTCAGGGAGACCCAGTACTTC.

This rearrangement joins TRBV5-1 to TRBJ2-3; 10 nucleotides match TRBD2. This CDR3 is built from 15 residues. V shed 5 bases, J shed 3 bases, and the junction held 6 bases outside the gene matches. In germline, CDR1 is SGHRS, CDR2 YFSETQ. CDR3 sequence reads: CASSFIAGGTDTQYF. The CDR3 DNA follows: TGCGCCAGCAGTTTCATAGCGGGGGGTACAGATACGCAGTATTTT.

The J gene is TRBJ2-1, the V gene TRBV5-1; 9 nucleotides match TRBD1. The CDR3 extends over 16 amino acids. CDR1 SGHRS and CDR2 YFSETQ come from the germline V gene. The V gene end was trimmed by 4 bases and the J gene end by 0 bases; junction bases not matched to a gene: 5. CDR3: CASSPGTGHSYNEQFF. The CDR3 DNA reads TGCGCCAGCAGCCCAGGGACAGGGCACTCCTACAATGAGCAGTTCTTC.

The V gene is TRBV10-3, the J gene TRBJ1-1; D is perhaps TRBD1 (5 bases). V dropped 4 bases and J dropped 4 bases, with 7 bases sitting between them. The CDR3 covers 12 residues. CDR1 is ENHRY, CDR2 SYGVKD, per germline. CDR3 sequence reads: CAISAGGTEAFF. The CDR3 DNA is TGTGCCATCAGTGCCGGGGGCACTGAAGCTTTCTTT.

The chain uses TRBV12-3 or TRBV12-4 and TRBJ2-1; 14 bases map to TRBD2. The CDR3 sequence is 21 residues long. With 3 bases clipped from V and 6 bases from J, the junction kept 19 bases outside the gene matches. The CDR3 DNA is TGTGCCAGCAGTTTTCGTTTTCGGGGACTAGCGGGAGACCGGCGTCTCAATGAGCAGTTCTTC. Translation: CASSFRFRGLAGDRRLNEQFF.

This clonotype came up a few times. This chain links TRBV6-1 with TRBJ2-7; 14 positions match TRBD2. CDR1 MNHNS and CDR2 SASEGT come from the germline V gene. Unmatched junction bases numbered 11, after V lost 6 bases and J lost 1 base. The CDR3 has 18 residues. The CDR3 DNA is TGTGCCAGCAGACGACTAGCGGGGGGGCAGTTTCGGTCCTACGAGCAGTACTTC. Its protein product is CASRRLAGGQFRSYEQYF.

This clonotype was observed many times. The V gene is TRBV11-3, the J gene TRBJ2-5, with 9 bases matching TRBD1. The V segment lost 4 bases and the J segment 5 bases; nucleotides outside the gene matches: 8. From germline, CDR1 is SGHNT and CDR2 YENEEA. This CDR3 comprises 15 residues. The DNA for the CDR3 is TGTGCCAGCAGCTCTATGGACAGGGGAGGGGAGACCCAGTACTTC. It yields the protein CASSSMDRGGETQYF. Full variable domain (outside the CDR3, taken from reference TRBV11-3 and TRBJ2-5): EAGVVQSPRYKIIEKKQPVAFWCNPISGHNTLYWYLQNLGQGPELLIRYENEEAVDDSQLPKDRFSAERLKGVDSTLKIQPAELGDSAVYLCASSSMDRGGETQYFGPGTRLLVL.

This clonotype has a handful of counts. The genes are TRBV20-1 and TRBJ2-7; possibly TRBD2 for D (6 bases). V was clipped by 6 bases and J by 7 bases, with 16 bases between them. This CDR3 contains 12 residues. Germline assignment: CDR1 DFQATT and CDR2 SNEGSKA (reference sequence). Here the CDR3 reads CSAFGGAGEQYF. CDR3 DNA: TGCAGTGCCTTCGGAGGGGCAGGGGAGCAGTACTTC.

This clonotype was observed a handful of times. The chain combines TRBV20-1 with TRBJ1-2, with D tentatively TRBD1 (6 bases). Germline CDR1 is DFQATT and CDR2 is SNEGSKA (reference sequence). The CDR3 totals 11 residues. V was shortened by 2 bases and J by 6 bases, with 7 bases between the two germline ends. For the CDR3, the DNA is TGCAGTGCTAGATACAGGGATGGCTACACCTTC. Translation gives CSARYRDGYTF.

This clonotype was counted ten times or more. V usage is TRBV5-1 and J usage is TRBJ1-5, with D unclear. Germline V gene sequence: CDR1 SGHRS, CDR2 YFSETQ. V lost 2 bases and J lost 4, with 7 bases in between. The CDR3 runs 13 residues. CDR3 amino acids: CASSFSGNQPQHF. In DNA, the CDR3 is TGCGCCAGCAGCTTCTCCGGAAATCAGCCCCAGCATTTT.

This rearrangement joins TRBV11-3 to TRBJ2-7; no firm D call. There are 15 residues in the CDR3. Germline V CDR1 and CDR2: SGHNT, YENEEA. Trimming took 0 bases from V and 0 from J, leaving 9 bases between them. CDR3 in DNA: TGTGCCAGCAGCTTAGATTTGGCTGACTCCTACGAGCAGTACTTC. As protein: CASSLDLADSYEQYF.